The next 8 T cell receptor beta chains were all read from a single sample in a study of blood T cell repertoires in COVID-19. Measured with immunoSEQ multiplex PCR; TCRdb has only the in-frame clones, and not every one. The sample contains 140,000 or so clones, around 80% of which appear only once. Sequencing used peripheral blood. The receptors derive from a woman aged 55-69 years with acute or convalescent COVID-19.

V is TRBV20-1 and J is TRBJ2-1; possibly TRBD2 for D (5 bases). The V end lost 3 bases, the J end lost 3 bases, and 15 bases lay between the germline ends. Germline V gene sequence: CDR1 DFQATT, CDR2 SNEGSKA (reference sequence). This CDR3 spans 15 amino acids. The CDR3 nucleotides read TGCAGTGCTAGTCGGATCCTCGAGGGCTACAATGAGCAGTTCTTC. Its protein is CSASRILEGYNEQFF.

This clone was detected only a few times. This rearrangement joins TRBV11-2 to TRBJ1-1, with D hard to call. CDR1 and CDR2 (germline): SGHAT, FQNNGV. Trimming removed 7 bases from V and 3 bases from J, with 15 bases in between. The CDR3 consists of 14 residues. Here the CDR3 reads CASMGYRGDTEAFF. CDR3 DNA sequence: TGTGCCAGCATGGGGTATCGGGGAGACACTGAAGCTTTCTTT.

The V and J genes are TRBV5-1 and TRBJ1-1; perhaps TRBD1 as D (5 bases). This CDR3 region has 14 residues. Germline assignment: CDR1 SGHRS and CDR2 YFSETQ. Deletions cut 2 bases from V and 4 bases from J, with 12 bases between. CDR3 residues: CASSLTGWGTEAFF. The CDR3 DNA sequence: TGCGCCAGCAGCTTAACAGGATGGGGCACTGAAGCTTTCTTT.

This clone was observed a handful of times. V gene TRBV28 combines with J gene TRBJ1-1; tentatively, D is TRBD1 (5 bases). This CDR3 region has 14 residues. Germline lookup yields CDR1 MDHEN and CDR2 SYDVKM. V was pared by 3 bases and J by 1 base, with 9 bases between. The CDR3: CASSFGGRNTEAFF. The CDR3 DNA follows: TGTGCCAGCAGTTTTGGGGGGAGGAACACTGAAGCTTTCTTT.

As regards this clone: This sample includes further DNA sequences coding for the same CDR3. The rearrangement uses TRBV7-2 and TRBJ1-1; D remains ambiguous. The CDR3 covers 13 residues. The germline V gene encodes CDR1 SGHTA and CDR2 FQGNSA. Trimming took 3 bases from V and 0 from J, leaving 5 bases between them. The CDR3 spells CASSFPVNTEAFF. The CDR3 DNA sequence: TGTGCCAGCAGCTTCCCGGTGAACACTGAAGCTTTCTTT. Together with reference TRBV7-2 and TRBJ1-1, the CDR3 gives the full variable domain: GAGVSQSPSNKVTEKGKDVELRCDPISGHTALYWYRQSLGQGLEFLIYFQGNSAPDKSGLPSDRFSAERTGGSVSTLTIQRTQQEDSAVYLCASSFPVNTEAFFGQGTRLTVV.

The gene calls are TRBV28 and TRBJ2-7; D might be TRBD2 (5 bases). The germline V and J ends were trimmed by 3 bases and 6 bases, with 9 bases remaining between them. The CDR3 sequence is 12 residues long. The germline V gene has CDR1 MDHEN and CDR2 SYDVKM. Here the CDR3 DNA reads TGTGCCAGCAGTTTGGAGGTCGGCGAGCAGTACTTC. Translation: CASSLEVGEQYF.

This rearrangement joins TRBV5-1 to TRBJ2-1; a possible D gene is TRBD2 (5 bases). The germline V gene has CDR1 SGHRS and CDR2 YFSETQ. This CDR3 spans 13 amino acids. V lost 2 bases to trimming and J lost 6 bases, with 9 bases between them. CDR3 sequence (DNA): TGCGCCAGCAGCTTCACTGGAGGCAATGAGCAGTTCTTC. It yields the protein CASSFTGGNEQFF.

The chain joins TRBV24-1 to TRBJ2-5; D may be TRBD1 (6 bases). The J call could be wrong; TRBJ2-7 is a better fit for the DNA end. The CDR3 loop spans 15 amino acids. The germline V gene has CDR1 KGHDR and CDR2 SFDVKD. The CDR3 spells CATSDSNRERDEQYF. In DNA, the CDR3 is TGTGCCACCAGTGATTCCAACAGGGAACGCGACGAGCAGTACTTC.